This entry lists 30 T cell receptor beta chains sequenced from one sample in a study of monozygotic twins with inflammatory bowel disease. TCRdb re-called the 5' RACE reads and gives one entry per CDR3 protein, without DNA. The sample includes roughly 100,000 distinct CDR3 sequences. Specimen: blood. These receptors originate from a human donor with ulcerative colitis or Crohn's disease, or a healthy co-twin of an affected twin (not recorded which).

V and J are TRBV4-3 and TRBJ2-5. Germline V gene data show CDR1 as LGHNA and CDR2 as YSLEER. This CDR3 region has 12 residues. CDR3 in amino acids: CASSRNEETQYF.

The chain joins TRBV5-1 to TRBJ1-3. Germline CDR1 and CDR2: SGHRS and YFSETQ. This CDR3 is 16 amino acids long. CDR3 sequence reads: CASSLNSGSSGNTIYF.

This chain connects TRBV4-3 to TRBJ2-7. The CDR3 runs to 15 residues. Germline values: CDR1 LGHNA, CDR2 YSLEER. CDR3: CASSQVMGGVYEQYF.

The V gene is TRBV20-1, the J gene TRBJ2-1; TCRdb returns TRBD1, unconfirmable since there is no DNA. This CDR3 spans 13 amino acids. Germline CDR1 reads DFQATT; CDR2 reads SNEGSKA (reference sequence). CDR3 protein: CSAPQGGGNEQFF.

The CDR3 region is CASSLSWNEQFF. The J gene is TRBJ2-1, the V gene TRBV7-9. CDR1 and CDR2 (germline): SEHNR, FQNEAQ (reference sequence). The CDR3 spans 12 residues.

According to its frequency, this clonotype is medium-sized. This sequence joins TRBV5-1 and TRBJ2-1; the TRBD2 assignment by TCRdb is unverifiable without DNA. This CDR3 has 14 residues. Germline V lookup: CDR1 SGHRS, CDR2 YFSETQ. The CDR3 sequence: CASSLGVSGNEQFF.

The chain uses TRBV7-8 and TRBJ2-2; TCRdb selects TRBD2, and the lack of DNA leaves this call unchecked. Germline CDR1 reads SGHVS; CDR2 reads FQNEAQ. CDR3 length equals 13 residues. CDR3 protein: CASSQAGAGELFF.

CDR3 in amino acids: CASSSRLGGGYTF. V is TRBV12-3 or TRBV12-4 and J is TRBJ1-2; TCRdb gives TRBD1 as the D gene, but with no DNA this cannot be confirmed. The CDR3 length is 13 residues.

The chain is built from TRBV19 and TRBJ1-5. The CDR3 is made up of 13 amino acids. CDR1 and CDR2 (germline): LNHDA, SQIVND (reference sequence). The chain's CDR3 is CASSIGRAQPQHF. Full variable domain (missing parts from reference TRBV19 and TRBJ1-5): DGGITQSPKYLFRKEGQNVTLSCEQNLNHDAMYWYRQDPGQGLRLIYYSQIVNDFQKGDIAEGYSVSREKKESFPLTVTSAQKNPTAFYLCASSIGRAQPQHFGDGTRLSIL.

CDR3 protein: CALSRGWGYNEQFF. The J gene is TRBJ2-1, the V gene TRBV7-2; as DNA is missing, the TRBD1 call by TCRdb cannot be tested. This CDR3 has 14 amino acids. The germline gives CDR1 SGHTA, CDR2 FQGNSA.

This sequence joins TRBV15 and TRBJ2-5. Germline CDR1 LNHNV, CDR2 YYDKDF (reference sequence). This CDR3 region has 16 residues. This chain's CDR3 is CATSIRPSVNKETQYF.

The V and J genes are TRBV7-2 and TRBJ1-5; TCRdb names TRBD1, which stays unverified in the absence of DNA. The CDR3 is 15 amino acids. Per the germline V gene, CDR1 is SGHTA and CDR2 is FQGNSA. This CDR3 is CASSLRTGSNQPQHF.

The chain is built from TRBV11-2 and TRBJ2-7; checking the TCRdb D call of TRBD1 is not possible without DNA. The CDR3 covers 17 residues. Germline V CDR1 and CDR2: SGHAT, FQNNGV. The chain's CDR3 is CASSLTITGTGGRGQYF.

This chain links TRBV7-2 with TRBJ2-7; the D call from TCRdb, TRBD1, cannot be confirmed without DNA. Germline-derived CDR1 and CDR2 are SGHTA and FQGNSA. CDR3 size: 13 residues. The CDR3 sequence is CASISGKTYEQYF. Based on the CDR3 plus reference TRBV7-2 and TRBJ2-7, the full variable domain is GAGVSQSPSNKVTEKGKDVELRCDPISGHTALYWYRQSLGQGLEFLIYFQGNSAPDKSGLPSDRFSAERTGGSVSTLTIQRTQQEDSAVYLCASISGKTYEQYFGPGTRLTVT.

V is TRBV28 and J is TRBJ2-7; TCRdb reports TRBD1, a call that lacks DNA to check it against. The CDR3 totals 15 residues. The germline CDR1 and CDR2 sequences are MDHEN and SYDVKM. The CDR3 region is CASSRPGTGSYEQYF.

V and J are TRBV28 and TRBJ2-6; as DNA is missing, the TRBD1 call by TCRdb cannot be tested. The CDR3 consists of 19 residues. CDR1 is MDHEN and CDR2 is SYDVKM in the germline V gene. The chain's CDR3 is CASSSLLGQGDSGANVLTF.

This chain links TRBV18 with TRBJ2-6; TCRdb outputs TRBD1, but without DNA this stays unchecked. This CDR3 is built from 18 residues. In germline, CDR1 is KGHSH, CDR2 LQKENI. Here the CDR3 reads CASSPLNHPGNGANVLTF.

This CDR3 is CASSQEHSTDTQYF. The chain links TRBV4-3 to TRBJ2-3. The CDR3 has 14 amino acids. Germline CDR1 LGHNA, CDR2 YSLEER.

This chain uses TRBV6-1 with TRBJ1-2. This CDR3 is built from 14 residues. Per the germline V gene, CDR1 is MNHNS and CDR2 is SASEGT. CDR3 in amino acids: CASSVLRSSGGYTF.

The chain combines TRBV21-1 with TRBJ1-5. TRBV21-1 has pseudogene status. The CDR3 has 15 residues. CDR3 in amino acids: CASSKGEYSNQPQHF.

V is TRBV7-9 and J is TRBJ1-4. The germline V gene has CDR1 SEHNR and CDR2 FQNEAQ (reference sequence). The CDR3 has 14 residues. The CDR3 spells CASSPGRVNEKLFF.

The rearrangement joins TRBV19 to TRBJ1-2. The germline V gene encodes CDR1 LNHDA and CDR2 SQIVND (reference sequence). The CDR3 sequence is 14 residues long. The CDR3 sequence: CASSSEIWRYGYTF.

The chain joins TRBV24-1 to TRBJ2-3; the D call of TRBD2 rests on TCRdb alone, since no DNA is present to check it. This CDR3 is 15 amino acids long. From germline, CDR1 is KGHDR and CDR2 SFDVKD. Here the CDR3 reads CATSDRGAGTDTQYF.

The chain joins TRBV20-1 to TRBJ2-7; lacking DNA, the TRBD2 call made by TCRdb goes unchecked. This CDR3 is built from 17 residues. The V gene's germline CDR1 is DFQATT and CDR2 SNEGSKA (reference sequence). Here the CDR3 reads CSARPRGGEGNVYEQYF.

The gene calls are TRBV19 and TRBJ1-5. The CDR3 spans 14 residues. Germline V CDR1 and CDR2: LNHDA, SQIVND (reference sequence). The CDR3: CASSIGFSNQPQHF. Complete variable domain (other parts from reference TRBV19 and TRBJ1-5): DGGITQSPKYLFRKEGQNVTLSCEQNLNHDAMYWYRQDPGQGLRLIYYSQIVNDFQKGDIAEGYSVSREKKESFPLTVTSAQKNPTAFYLCASSIGFSNQPQHFGDGTRLSIL.

V is TRBV7-2 and J is TRBJ2-3; the D gene TCRdb calls, TRBD1, cannot be checked with no DNA. Germline V gives CDR1 SGHTA, CDR2 FQGNSA. The CDR3 has 15 amino acids. The CDR3 sequence: CASRERQGRRDTQYF.

The rearrangement links TRBV10-3 to TRBJ1-5. Germline V gene sequence: CDR1 ENHRY, CDR2 SYGVKD. This CDR3 is built from 12 residues. The CDR3 sequence: CAIGRENQPQHF.

The CDR3 is CASSSKWESRGLQTDTQYF. The chain links TRBV14 to TRBJ2-3; TCRdb calls TRBD2, which cannot be checked without DNA. There are 19 residues in the CDR3. Germline CDR1 and CDR2: SGHDN and FVKESK.

The rearrangement uses TRBV27 and TRBJ1-2; without DNA, the TCRdb call of TRBD1 cannot be checked. The V gene's germline CDR1 is MNHEY and CDR2 SMNVEV (reference sequence). The CDR3 has 18 amino acids. The CDR3 region is CASSTLTGANQRNYGYTF.

The V call is TRBV9, the J call TRBJ1-1. The CDR3 consists of 15 residues. Germline CDR1 is SGDLS and CDR2 is YYNGEE. CDR3 in amino acids: CASSVVAGSITEAFF. Using reference TRBV9 and TRBJ1-1 for the parts outside the CDR3, the full variable domain is DSGVTQTPKHLITATGQRVTLRCSPRSGDLSVYWYQQSLDQGLQFLIQYYNGEERAKGNILERFSAQQFPDLHSELNLSSLELGDSALYFCASSVVAGSITEAFFGQGTRLTVV.